This T cell receptor beta chain appears in the sequencing data of a study of cytomegalovirus exposure and HLA in healthy donors. Study-level results: TCR beta V segments were, for the most part, productive about 90% or about 30% of the time in an earlier analysis. From TCR beta sequences, most subjects' HLA-A and HLA-B alleles were reportedly predicted accurately. Later analysis identified a missense DCLRE1C variant that was linked to TCR beta V- and J-gene trimming.

In regard to this clone: Its antigen remains unknown.

This PCR relied on a set of 60 Vbeta primers and 13 Jbeta primers. Using immunoSEQ multiplex PCR, the repertoire was profiled, and TCRdb retains in-frame clones only, with some absent. The sample holds 150,000 to 200,000 clones, about 80% seen once. The V end lost 2 bases, the J end lost 14 bases, and 13 bases lay between the germline ends. This CDR3 is 12 amino acids long. Germline V gene sequence: CDR1 SNHLY, CDR2 FYNNEI. The receptor was derived from a man aged 35-49 years in good health and CMV-seronegative. Source material: PBMCs. The V gene is TRBV2, the J gene TRBJ2-1, with D possibly being TRBD2 (6 bases). The CDR3 nucleotides read TGTGCCAGCAGTGAAATTCGGTGGGGGGAGTTCTTC. Its translation is CASSEIRWGEFF.